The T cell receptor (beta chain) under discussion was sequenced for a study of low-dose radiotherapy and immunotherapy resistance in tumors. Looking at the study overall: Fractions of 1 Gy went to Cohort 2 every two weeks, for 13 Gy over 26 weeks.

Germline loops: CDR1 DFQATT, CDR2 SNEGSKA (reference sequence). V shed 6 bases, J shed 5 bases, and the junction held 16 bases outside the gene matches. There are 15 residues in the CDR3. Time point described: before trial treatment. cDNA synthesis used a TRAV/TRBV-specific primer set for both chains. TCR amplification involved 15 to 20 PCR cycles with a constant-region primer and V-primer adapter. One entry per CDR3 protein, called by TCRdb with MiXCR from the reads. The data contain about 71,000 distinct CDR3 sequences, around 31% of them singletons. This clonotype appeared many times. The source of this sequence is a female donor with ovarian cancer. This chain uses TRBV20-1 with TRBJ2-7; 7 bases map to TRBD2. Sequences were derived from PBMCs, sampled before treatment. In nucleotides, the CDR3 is TGCAGTGCGGGGACCAGCGGGATTTTACGCCACGAGCAGTACTTC. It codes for CSAGTSGILRHEQYF.